Presented here are 29 T cell receptor beta chains from one specimen sequenced in a study of control samples from healthy donors and cancer patients. Assay used: immunoSEQ multiplex PCR; TCRdb lists only in-frame clones, some missing. The sample includes 80,000 to 85,000 clones, around nine tenths of them seen just once. The sample taken for sequencing was blood. The receptors shown here come from a woman in her forties or fifties in good health.

The chain employs TRBV4-2 and TRBJ1-5; TRBD1 might be the D (5 bases). This CDR3 has 14 residues. V dropped 0 bases and J dropped 4 bases, with 7 bases sitting between them. Germline V CDR1 and CDR2: LGHNA, YNFKEQ. CDR3 in DNA: TGTGCCAGCAGCCAAGATGGGGGGAATCAGCCCCAGCATTTT. Translation gives CASSQDGGNQPQHF.

The chain recombines TRBV25-1 with TRBJ1-2; D unclear. Trimming stripped 3 bases from V and 4 bases from J, with 9 bases between. Germline-derived CDR1 and CDR2 are MGHDK and SYGVNS. The CDR3 is 13 amino acids. The CDR3 here is CASSDMGPYGYTF. The CDR3 bases are TGTGCCAGCAGTGATATGGGCCCCTATGGCTACACCTTC.

This clone was seen a single time. V and J are TRBV29-1 and TRBJ2-1, with 9 bases matching TRBD2. The CDR3 is made up of 16 amino acids. Trimming cost V 1 base and J 4 bases; bases outside gene matches: 8. CDR1 SQVTM and CDR2 ANQGSEA come from the germline V gene. CDR3 loop: CSVEGLAGRRYNEQFF. DNA for the CDR3: TGCAGCGTTGAAGGGCTAGCGGGGCGCCGGTACAATGAGCAGTTCTTC.

The chain combines TRBV6-5 with TRBJ1-4, with TRBD1 matching 7 bases. The V and J ends lost 6 bases and 7 bases, in that order; junction bases with no gene match: 5. CDR3 length equals 13 residues. CDR1 and CDR2 (germline): MNHEY, SVGAGI. The CDR3: CASSPGQREKLFF. The CDR3 nucleotides are TGTGCCAGCAGCCCGGGACAGCGTGAAAAACTGTTTTTT.

This chain links TRBV2 with TRBJ2-3; 7 bases map to TRBD1. Germline V gene data show CDR1 as SNHLY and CDR2 as FYNNEI. The V gene end was trimmed by 6 bases and the J gene end by 2 bases; junction bases not matched to a gene: 14. The CDR3 sequence is 17 residues long. CDR3 loop: CASREASARGPTDTQYF. The CDR3 DNA sequence: TGTGCCAGCAGAGAGGCAAGCGCGAGGGGGCCCACAGATACGCAGTATTTT.

This clone is categorized as medium-sized. This sequence joins TRBV29-1 and TRBJ1-1; D is unresolved. Germline values: CDR1 SQVTM, CDR2 ANQGSEA. CDR3 length: 11 residues. Trimming removed 4 bases at V and 0 bases at J, with 3 bases between. The CDR3 DNA reads TGCAGCGTTGGGGTGAACACTGAAGCTTTCTTT. It yields the protein CSVGVNTEAFF.

The sample holds a few counts of this clone. The rearrangement links TRBV6-5 to TRBJ1-4; D may be TRBD1 (6 bases). Trimming took 0 bases from V and 12 from J, leaving 11 bases between them. The CDR3 is made up of 13 amino acids. Germline CDR1 is MNHEY and CDR2 is SVGAGI. The CDR3 nucleotides are TGTGCCAGCAGTTACTCGAGGGGGACGCAACTGTTTTTT. Translating it yields CASSYSRGTQLFF.

The chain links TRBV5-6 to TRBJ2-1; maybe TRBD2 (5 bases). Germline CDR1 is SGHDT and CDR2 is YYEEEE. The CDR3 sequence is 12 residues long. Trimming cost V 1 base and J 9 bases, with 8 bases left between them. The CDR3 DNA reads as TGTGCCAGCAGCTTGACGGGGATTGAGCAGTTCTTC. As protein: CASSLTGIEQFF.

V and J are TRBV5-4 and TRBJ1-2, with TRBD1 matching 8 bases. J was trimmed by 6 bases and V by 5 bases; bases with no gene match: 6. Germline V gene data show CDR1 as SGHNT and CDR2 as YYREEE (reference sequence). The CDR3 runs to 13 residues. The CDR3 coding sequence is TGTGCCAGCAGTTTTATGACAGGGGATGGCTACACCTTC. Protein: CASSFMTGDGYTF.

The sample holds one count of this clone. Within the sample, other DNA sequences also encode this same CDR3. The rearrangement joins TRBV5-8 to TRBJ1-2; TRBD1 aligns across 9 bases. V lost 5 bases to trimming and J lost 8 bases; unmatched junction nucleotides: 4. The length of the CDR3 is 12 residues. The germline gives CDR1 SGHTS, CDR2 YDEGEE. The CDR3 reads CASSPDRGGYTF. CDR3 nucleotides: TGTGCCAGCAGTCCCGACAGGGGGGGCTACACCTTC.

This rearrangement joins TRBV5-5 to TRBJ2-1; D gene ambiguous. The V gene's germline CDR1 is SGHKS and CDR2 YYEKEE (reference sequence). Trimming cost V 5 bases and J 1 base, with 16 bases left between them. This CDR3 spans 16 amino acids. The CDR3 loop is CASSLSGRVSYNEQFF. In nucleotides, the CDR3 is TGTGCCAGCAGTCTGTCCGGCCGGGTGTCCTACAATGAGCAGTTCTTC.

V gene TRBV7-9 combines with J gene TRBJ1-6; perhaps TRBD1 as D (5 bases). The CDR3 extends over 15 amino acids. Germline V lookup: CDR1 SEHNR, CDR2 FQNEAQ (reference sequence). Trimming pared 5 bases from V and 13 bases from J, leaving 21 bases between. The CDR3 spells CASSPGWGTDAPLHF. The CDR3 DNA reads as TGTGCCAGCAGCCCCGGGTGGGGGACGGATGCGCCCCTCCACTTT.

The chain joins TRBV29-1 to TRBJ1-1, with 8 bases identical to TRBD1. This CDR3 contains 10 residues. The germline V gene has CDR1 SQVTM and CDR2 ANQGSEA. Here the CDR3 DNA reads TGCAGTTCGACAGGGGACGGAGCTTTCTTT. Its translation is CSSTGDGAFF.

This chain uses TRBV5-1 with TRBJ1-1; D is ambiguous. Trimming took off 0 bases at V and 0 bases at J, with 6 bases between the two ends. CDR3 length: 14 residues. In germline, CDR1 is SGHRS, CDR2 YFSETQ. The CDR3 sequence: CASSLEQLNTEAFF. DNA of the CDR3: TGCGCCAGCAGCTTGGAACAGTTGAACACTGAAGCTTTCTTT.

The chain couples TRBV7-9 to TRBJ2-3, with 7 bases identical to TRBD1. Germline values: CDR1 SEHNR, CDR2 FQNEAQ (reference sequence). The CDR3 is 16 residues long. V lost 5 bases and J lost 4; bases outside the gene matches: 12. The CDR3 protein is CASSLEGASLADTQYF. CDR3 nucleotides: TGTGCCAGCAGCCTAGAGGGGGCTAGTTTAGCAGATACGCAGTATTTT.

V usage is TRBV5-4 and J usage is TRBJ2-6, with D hard to call. Trimming took 1 base from V and 0 from J, leaving 8 bases between them. Germline V gene lookup returns CDR1 SGHNT and CDR2 YYREEE (reference sequence). This CDR3 has 16 residues. In nucleotides, the CDR3 is TGTGCCAGCAGCTTGCTAATAACCTCTGGGGCCAACGTCCTGACTTTC. Translating gives CASSLLITSGANVLTF.

This chain uses TRBV5-4 with TRBJ1-4; the D gene is possibly TRBD1 (5 bases). Germline V gives CDR1 SGHNT, CDR2 YYREEE (reference sequence). V lost 3 bases, J lost 10 bases, and 22 bases lay in between. CDR3 length: 16 amino acids. CDR3 region: CASSSHKGTEIGKLFF. The DNA for the CDR3 is TGTGCCAGCAGCTCCCATAAAGGGACCGAGATTGGAAAACTGTTTTTT.

V gene TRBV2 combines with J gene TRBJ2-4; D ambiguous. The CDR3 is 14 amino acids. The germline CDR1 and CDR2 sequences are SNHLY and FYNNEI. Deletions cut 6 bases from V and 0 bases from J, with 9 bases between. CDR3 nucleotides: TGTGCCAGCAGATTACAGATAGCCAAAAACATTCAGTACTTC. This encodes CASRLQIAKNIQYF.

The chain is built from TRBV3-1 (or the pseudogene TRBV3-2) and TRBJ2-1; 14 bases fit TRBD2. Germline assignment: CDR1 LGHDT and CDR2 YNNKEL (reference sequence). The CDR3 is 16 residues long. Losses at the gene ends were 3 bases for V and 8 bases for J; bases not matched to a gene: 6. CDR3 sequence: CASSQTTSGGAYEQFF. The CDR3 coding sequence is TGTGCCAGCAGCCAGACGACTAGCGGGGGGGCTTATGAGCAGTTCTTC.

The chain recombines TRBV2 with TRBJ1-2, with TRBD1 identical over 9 bases. CDR1 and CDR2 (germline): SNHLY, FYNNEI. Unmatched junction bases numbered 5, after V lost 3 bases and J lost 6 bases. The CDR3 consists of 14 residues. CDR3 sequence reads: CASSDLGTGNGYTF. The CDR3 nucleotides read TGTGCCAGCAGTGATCTGGGGACAGGGAATGGCTACACCTTC.

The chain couples TRBV9 to TRBJ2-2, with D hard to call. The CDR3 covers 14 residues. With 4 bases removed from V and 4 bases from J, the gap between germline ends came to 11 bases. Germline CDR1 SGDLS, CDR2 YYNGEE. In DNA form, the CDR3 reads TGTGCCAGCAGCCCCCGAACTTTCACCGGGGAGCTGTTTTTT. Translation: CASSPRTFTGELFF. The variable domain in full, with the rest retrieved from reference TRBV9 and TRBJ2-2, is DSGVTQTPKHLITATGQRVTLRCSPRSGDLSVYWYQQSLDQGLQFLIQYYNGEERAKGNILERFSAQQFPDLHSELNLSSLELGDSALYFCASSPRTFTGELFFGEGSRLTVL.

The chain links TRBV4-1 to TRBJ1-4; tentative D call: TRBD1 (5 bases). From germline, CDR1 is MGHRA and CDR2 YSYEKL. The length of the CDR3 is 14 residues. V was pared by 0 bases and J by 8 bases, with 10 bases between. The CDR3 bases are TGCGCCAGCAGCCAAGAGGTCAGGGTGGAAAAACTGTTTTTT. Translated, it gives CASSQEVRVEKLFF.

This sequence joins TRBV13 and TRBJ2-7; 11 bases line up with TRBD2. The V segment lost 2 bases and the J segment 5 bases; nucleotides outside the gene matches: 8. The germline V gene has CDR1 PRHDT and CDR2 FYEKMQ (reference sequence). The CDR3 consists of 16 residues. CDR3 bases: TGTGCCAGCAGCTTAAGGCTAGCGGGGGGTATCGACGAGCAGTACTTC. Its protein is CASSLRLAGGIDEQYF.

The chain recombines TRBV6-5 with TRBJ2-1, with D possibly matching TRBD2 (7 bases). V was shortened by 6 bases and J by 8 bases, with 17 bases between the two germline ends. Germline V gene data show CDR1 as MNHEY and CDR2 as SVGAGI. The CDR3 length is 14 residues. In DNA form, the CDR3 reads TGTGCCAGCAGCAGTGGGGGGGCCCTCGATGAGCAGTTCTTC. This sequence encodes CASSSGGALDEQFF.

CDR3 coding DNA: TGTGCCAGCAGCCAAGGGGGACAGGGAAACTATGGCTACACCTTC. Translated, it gives CASSQGGQGNYGYTF. V usage is TRBV3-1 (or the pseudogene TRBV3-2) and J usage is TRBJ1-2, with 9 bases matching TRBD1. V gave up 1 base and J gave up 2 bases; unmatched junction bases: 2. Germline-derived CDR1 and CDR2 are LGHDT and YNNKEL (reference sequence). This CDR3 spans 15 amino acids.

The V call is TRBV2, the J call TRBJ1-5, with TRBD1 matching 10 bases. CDR3 length: 16 amino acids. V lost 8 bases and J lost 3; bases outside the gene matches: 10. Germline lookup yields CDR1 SNHLY and CDR2 FYNNEI. The CDR3 DNA sequence: TGTGCCAGCCGAGGCCCCGGGACAGGGGTCAATCAGCCCCAGCATTTT. Translated: CASRGPGTGVNQPQHF.

The chain joins TRBV14 to TRBJ2-2; 10 nucleotides line up with TRBD1. With V trimmed by 5 bases and J by 11 bases, 8 bases remained unmatched. The CDR3 extends over 14 amino acids. The V gene's germline CDR1 is SGHDN and CDR2 FVKESK. CDR3 amino acids: CASSFRGTGAELFF. The DNA of the CDR3 is TGTGCCAGCAGCTTTAGAGGGACAGGGGCCGAGCTGTTTTTT.

This clone has only one observation. The rearrangement joins TRBV6-5 to TRBJ2-1; no definite D call. The CDR3 extends over 13 amino acids. CDR1 is MNHEY, CDR2 SVGAGI, per germline. The ends were cut back, 2 bases at V and 8 bases at J, with 10 bases in the middle. The CDR3 is CASSYRKGDEQFF. CDR3 in DNA: TGTGCCAGCAGTTACCGTAAGGGCGATGAGCAGTTCTTC.

V usage is TRBV11-2 and J usage is TRBJ1-5; TRBD1 agrees at 8 bases. J was trimmed by 7 bases and V by 1 base; bases with no gene match: 9. Germline CDR1 reads SGHAT; CDR2 reads FQNNGV. The CDR3 runs 16 residues. CDR3 residues: CASSLGGGQGRQPQHF. CDR3 sequence (DNA): TGTGCCAGCAGCTTAGGTGGCGGACAGGGACGGCAGCCCCAGCATTTT.